The rows below give T cell receptor beta chains drawn from one sample of a study of T-cell reconstitution after alpha-beta-depleted transplantation in children. TCRdb re-called the PCR reads through MiXCR, storing one row per CDR3 protein. The data hold a few hundred thousand distinct CDR3 sequences, with 13% observed a single time. Source: PBMCs, mostly from graft donor cells, taken 360 days after TCRalphabeta/CD19-depleted stem cell transplant. These receptor sequences come from a male patient between 5 and 17 years old who had a stem cell transplant for acute myeloid leukemia, so the T cells may come from the graft donor. Each CDR3 is given with its conserved first and last residue. A D gene is named only where the DNA matches it firmly. Not all rows give a size; the values are once, few, many and, for expanded clones, a class.

clone_size,j_call,v_call,d_call,cdr3_aa,cdr3_nt
many,TRBJ2-4,TRBV28,.,CASSLTLTGPIAKNIQYF,TGTGCCAGCAGCCTCACTCTGACAGGCCCCATAGCCAAAAACATTCAGTACTTC
many,TRBJ2-7,TRBV29-1,.,CSVEDLNYEQYF,TGCAGCGTTGAAGATCTGAACTACGAGCAGTACTTC
.,TRBJ2-4,TRBV14,.,CASSLRAGDLGLAKNIQYF,TGTGCCAGCAGCCTTAGGGCAGGGGATCTCGGGCTAGCCAAAAACATTCAGTACTTC
.,TRBJ2-7,TRBV7-9,.,CAIGGGTTYEQYF,TGTGCCATCGGAGGGGGGACGACCTACGAGCAGTACTTC
few,TRBJ1-5,TRBV11-2,.,CASSLVATNSNQPQHF,TGTGCCAGCAGCTTAGTCGCCACTAATAGCAATCAGCCCCAGCATTTT
many,TRBJ2-7,TRBV5-1,.,CASSGIAGEQYF,TGCGCCAGCAGCGGTATAGCCGGGGAGCAGTACTTC
few,TRBJ2-4,TRBV9,TRBD1,CASSVDRGGNIQYF,TGTGCCAGCAGCGTAGACAGGGGTGGGAACATTCAGTACTTC
.,TRBJ2-1,TRBV12-5,TRBD2,CASTTGGPRYHNEQFF,TGTGCTAGTACAACGGGAGGGCCCCGCTATCACAATGAGCAGTTCTTC
few,TRBJ2-7,TRBV7-8,TRBD1,CASSELTGGYEQYF,TGTGCCAGCAGCGAACTGACAGGGGGCTACGAGCAGTACTTC
few,TRBJ2-5,TRBV29-1,.,CSGWGWETQYF,TGCAGCGGTTGGGGTTGGGAGACCCAGTACTTC
few,TRBJ2-5,TRBV7-2,TRBD1,CASSLAGTGREETQYF,TGTGCCAGCAGCTTAGCCGGGACAGGGAGAGAAGAGACCCAGTACTTC
.,TRBJ2-5,TRBV5-1,TRBD2,CASSTAGVRETQYF,TGCGCCAGCAGCACAGCGGGAGTTAGAGAGACCCAGTACTTC
many,TRBJ2-2,TRBV6-2/TRBV6-3,.,CASSYGDMNTGELFF,TGTGCCAGCAGTTACGGGGACATGAACACCGGGGAGCTGTTTTTT
few,TRBJ2-1,TRBV27,TRBD1,CASSLPPGQGVDEQFF,TGTGCCAGCAGTTTGCCGCCGGGACAGGGTGTGGATGAGCAGTTCTTC
few,TRBJ2-1,TRBV28,TRBD2,CASSIHSGNGDNEQFF,TGTGCCAGCAGCATCCATAGCGGGAACGGAGACAATGAGCAGTTCTTC
.,TRBJ2-7,TRBV6-1,.,CASKALMGNFSYEQYF,TGTGCCAGCAAAGCCCTAATGGGGAACTTCTCCTACGAGCAGTACTTC
.,TRBJ2-1,TRBV7-9,.,CASSRSAYSGGNEQFF,TGTGCCAGCAGCCGATCCGCCTATTCCGGCGGCAATGAGCAGTTCTTC
.,TRBJ2-7,TRBV25-1,TRBD2,CASSGPWLAVYEQYF,TGTGCCAGCAGTGGTCCGTGGCTAGCGGTATACGAGCAGTACTTC
.,TRBJ2-7,TRBV27,TRBD2,CASSRGTSGNYEQYF,TGTGCCAGCAGTCGGGGGACTAGCGGAAACTACGAGCAGTACTTC
many,TRBJ2-5,TRBV12-3/TRBV12-4,TRBD2,CASRRGLAGDETQYF,TGTGCCAGCAGGCGGGGACTAGCGGGAGACGAGACCCAGTACTTC
many,TRBJ2-4,TRBV25-1,.,CASSGRTVAKNIQYF,TGTGCCAGCAGTGGTCGGACGGTAGCCAAAAACATTCAGTACTTC
.,TRBJ1-4,TRBV18,TRBD1,CASSPRTGSTEKLFF,TGTGCCAGCTCACCAAGGACAGGGTCGACGGAAAAACTGTTTTTT
many,TRBJ2-7,TRBV13,TRBD2,CASSLPGTSFEQYF,TGTGCCAGCAGCTTACCCGGGACTAGCTTCGAGCAGTACTTC
many,TRBJ2-1,TRBV5-4,TRBD1,CASSLPDRDEQFF,TGTGCCAGCAGCCTCCCGGACAGGGATGAGCAGTTCTTC
.,TRBJ2-1,TRBV11-2,TRBD2,CASSPHPGTSGKTRYNEQFF,TGTGCCAGCAGCCCACACCCCGGGACTAGCGGGAAAACTAGGTACAATGAGCAGTTCTTC
.,TRBJ2-7,TRBV7-2,TRBD2,CASSSPLAGEPYEQYF,TGTGCCAGCAGCTCCCCTCTAGCGGGAGAGCCCTACGAGCAGTACTTC
few,TRBJ2-1,TRBV7-3,.,CASSLSSWGNEQFF,TGTGCCAGCAGCTTATCCTCGTGGGGCAATGAGCAGTTCTTC